Following are 2 T cell receptor beta chains from one sample sequenced in a study of blood T cell repertoires in COVID-19. The repertoire was sequenced with immunoSEQ multiplex PCR; TCRdb's copy has only in-frame clones and lacks some. The sample has about 130,000 clones, 60% to 80% seen once. The sample taken for sequencing was peripheral blood. Every receptor here comes from a man at least 80 years old with COVID-19, enrolled during active disease.

The chain links TRBV6-5 to TRBJ2-7; D might be TRBD1 (6 bases). V gave up 7 bases and J gave up 1 base, with 11 bases separating them. This CDR3 is built from 13 residues. CDR1 is MNHEY, CDR2 SVGAGI, per germline. The CDR3 here is CASIQGGSYEQYF. In DNA form, the CDR3 reads TGTGCCAGCATACAGGGCGGGTCCTACGAGCAGTACTTC.

This chain connects TRBV10-3 to TRBJ2-7; 7 nucleotides match TRBD1. Trimming cost V 3 bases and J 6 bases; bases outside gene matches: 11. This CDR3 contains 15 residues. The germline V gene has CDR1 ENHRY and CDR2 SYGVKD. CDR3 DNA sequence: TGTGCCATCAGTGACCGACAGGGTAGGGTTGGCGAGCAGTACTTC. Its translation: CAISDRQGRVGEQYF.